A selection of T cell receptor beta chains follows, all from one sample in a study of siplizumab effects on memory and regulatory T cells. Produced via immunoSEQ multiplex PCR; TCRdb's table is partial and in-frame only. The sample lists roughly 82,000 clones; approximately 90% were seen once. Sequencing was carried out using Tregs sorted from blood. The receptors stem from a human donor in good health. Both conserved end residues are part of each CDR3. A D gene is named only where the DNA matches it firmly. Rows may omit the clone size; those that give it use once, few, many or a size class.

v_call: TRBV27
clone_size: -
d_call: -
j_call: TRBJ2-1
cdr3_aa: CASSFGNVASNEQFF
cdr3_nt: TGTGCCAGCAGTTTTGGGAACGTGGCAAGCAATGAGCAGTTCTTC

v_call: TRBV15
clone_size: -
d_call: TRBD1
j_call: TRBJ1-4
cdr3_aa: CATSGQTGGIVKLFF
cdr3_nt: TGTGCCACCAGCGGACAGACAGGGGGTATCGTAAAACTGTTTTTT

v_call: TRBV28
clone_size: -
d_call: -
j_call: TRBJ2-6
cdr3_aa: CATNPGANVLTF
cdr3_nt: TGTGCCACCAACCCTGGGGCCAACGTCCTGACTTTC

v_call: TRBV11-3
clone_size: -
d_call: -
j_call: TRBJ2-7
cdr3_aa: CASSLGGVREQYF
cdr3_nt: TGTGCCAGCAGCTTAGGTGGGGTACGGGAGCAGTACTTC

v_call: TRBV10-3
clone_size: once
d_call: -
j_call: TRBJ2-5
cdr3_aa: CAISEVNQETQYF
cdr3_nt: TGTGCCATCAGTGAGGTTAATCAAGAGACCCAGTACTTC

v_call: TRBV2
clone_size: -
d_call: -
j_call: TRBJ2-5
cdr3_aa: CASNIVETQYF
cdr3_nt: TGTGCCAGCAATATCGTAGAGACCCAGTACTTC

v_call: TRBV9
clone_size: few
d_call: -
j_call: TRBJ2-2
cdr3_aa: CASSVRVNTGELFF
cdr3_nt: TGTGCCAGCAGCGTCAGGGTGAACACCGGGGAGCTGTTTTTT

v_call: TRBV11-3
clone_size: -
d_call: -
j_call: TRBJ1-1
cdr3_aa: CASSPSLNTEAFF
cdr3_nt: TGTGCCAGCAGCCCCTCCTTGAACACTGAAGCTTTCTTT

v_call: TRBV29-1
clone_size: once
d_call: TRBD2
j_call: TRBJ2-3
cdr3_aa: CSARGRGVTDTQYF
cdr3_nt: TGCAGCGCTCGCGGGCGGGGGGTCACAGATACGCAGTATTTT

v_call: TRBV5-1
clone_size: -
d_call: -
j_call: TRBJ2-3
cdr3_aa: CASSFDGAITDTQYF
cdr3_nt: TGCGCCAGCAGCTTTGACGGGGCCATCACAGATACGCAGTATTTT

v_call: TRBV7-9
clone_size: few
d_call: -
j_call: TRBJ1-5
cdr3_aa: CASSSWDQAQHF
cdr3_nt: TGTGCCAGCAGCTCCTGGGACCAGGCCCAGCATTTT

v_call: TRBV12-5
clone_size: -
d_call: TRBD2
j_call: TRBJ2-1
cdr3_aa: CASGPYLAANEQFF
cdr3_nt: TGTGCTAGTGGCCCCTACCTAGCGGCCAATGAGCAGTTCTTC

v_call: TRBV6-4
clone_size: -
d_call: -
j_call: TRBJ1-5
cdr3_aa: CASSEQEGRPQHF
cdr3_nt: TGTGCCAGCAGTGAGCAGGAGGGTCGGCCCCAGCATTTT

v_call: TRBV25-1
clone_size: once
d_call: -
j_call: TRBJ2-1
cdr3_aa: CASSEGYNEQFF
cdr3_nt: TGTGCCAGCAGTGAAGGGTACAATGAGCAGTTCTTC